The source of this TCR beta chain is a study of shared clonotypes between healthy human individuals. Deep was the level used in running the assay. The table came from immunoSEQ multiplex PCR; TCRdb's copy has only in-frame clones and leaves some out. Here the sample spans fewer than 2.5 million clones, over 85% being singletons. The germline V gene has CDR1 SEHNR and CDR2 FQNEAQ (reference sequence). Trimming at V came to 2 bases and at J to 4 bases, leaving 11 bases not matched to a gene. The CDR3 is 17 residues long. Source material: naive CD4+ T cells from PBMCs. Subset specified: CD45RA+ positively selected. The receptor was isolated from a young man in good health. Some clones in this sample may be carry-over from other donors' samples. The V call is TRBV7-9, the J call TRBJ2-7; 10 bases are shared with TRBD2. CDR3 amino acids: CASSLLVPSGRGYEQYF. Written as DNA, the CDR3 is TGTGCCAGCAGCTTATTAGTCCCTAGCGGGAGAGGGTACGAGCAGTACTTC.